Following are 18 T cell receptor beta chains from one sample sequenced in a study of identical twins. TCRdb used MiXCR to reprocess the 5' RACE reads, holding one entry per CDR3 protein. This sample has roughly 1,500,000 distinct CDR3 sequences, with less than 40% found just once. Specimen: cord blood. The receptors originated from a newborn girl in good health.

The gene calls are TRBV27 and TRBJ1-1; 7 bases fit TRBD1. There are 13 residues in the CDR3. The trim removed 4 bases at V and 10 bases at J, leaving 9 bases unmatched. The germline V gene encodes CDR1 MNHEY and CDR2 SMNVEV (reference sequence). The CDR3 region is CASSSMTGTIAFF. In nucleotides, the CDR3 is TGTGCCAGCAGTTCCATGACAGGGACCATAGCTTTCTTT.

This clonotype occurred many times. The J gene is TRBJ1-2, the V gene TRBV11-2; unclear D gene. This CDR3 contains 12 residues. Trimming cost V 2 bases and J 7 bases, with 8 bases left between them. Germline lookup yields CDR1 SGHAT and CDR2 FQNNGV. CDR3 sequence (DNA): TGTGCCAGCAGCTTACACAGAGGTGGCTACACCTTC. This gives the protein CASSLHRGGYTF. Using reference TRBV11-2 and TRBJ1-2 for the parts outside the CDR3, the full variable domain is EAGVAQSPRYKIIEKRQSVAFWCNPISGHATLYWYQQILGQGPKLLIQFQNNGVVDDSQLPKDRFSAERLKGVDSTLKIQPAKLEDSAVYLCASSLHRGGYTFGSGTRLTVV.

This clonotype was counted a few times. The gene calls are TRBV20-1 and TRBJ2-7; TRBD1 might be the D (6 bases). V was trimmed by 5 bases and J by 0 bases, leaving 11 bases between them. The CDR3 is 13 amino acids. Germline CDR1 and CDR2: DFQATT and SNEGSKA (reference sequence). CDR3 amino acids: CSAPDSASYEQYF. CDR3 DNA sequence: TGCAGTGCTCCGGACAGCGCCTCCTACGAGCAGTACTTC.

This clonotype was found many times. The J gene is TRBJ2-7, the V gene TRBV7-6; possibly TRBD2 for D (6 bases). Germline lookup yields CDR1 SGHVS and CDR2 FNYEAQ. V dropped 3 bases and J dropped 0 bases, with 15 bases sitting between them. The CDR3 spans 16 residues. The CDR3 region has the DNA TGTGCCAGCAGCTTTCCGTACGGGAGCGACTCCTACGAGCAGTACTTC. It specifies CASSFPYGSDSYEQYF.

The chain joins TRBV2 to TRBJ1-1; TRBD1 matches 8 bases. The germline gives CDR1 SNHLY, CDR2 FYNNEI. The CDR3 sequence is 15 residues long. Trimming removed 4 bases from V and 4 bases from J; junction bases left unmatched: 8. As DNA, the CDR3 is TGTGCCAGCAGTGGGCAGGGGGCAATGAGCACTGAAGCTTTCTTT. This sequence encodes CASSGQGAMSTEAFF.

A few counts support this clonotype. The chain links TRBV6-2 or TRBV6-3 to TRBJ2-3; D possibly corresponds to TRBD2 (6 bases). Trimming took 8 bases from V and 2 from J, leaving 14 bases between them. The CDR3 has 14 amino acids. Germline V lookup: CDR1 MNHEY, CDR2 SVGEGT. CDR3 DNA: TGTGCCAGCGTTATCGGGGGTTCCACAGATACGCAGTATTTT. It is translated as CASVIGGSTDTQYF.

This clonotype was picked up a small number of times. The V call is TRBV28, the J call TRBJ1-2; unclear D gene. CDR1 MDHEN and CDR2 SYDVKM come from the germline V gene. The CDR3 extends over 14 amino acids. V lost 3 bases to trimming and J lost 8 bases, with 16 bases between them. CDR3 DNA sequence: TGTGCCAGCAGTTTTGCCCTCGCTATGGAGGGCTACACCTTC. Translation gives CASSFALAMEGYTF.

This clonotype appeared a few times. DNA for the CDR3: TGTGCCAGCAGTTCCGGGACAGGGAATCGGAGAGATACGCAGTATTTT. Translation gives CASSSGTGNRRDTQYF. The chain joins TRBV12-3 or TRBV12-4 to TRBJ2-3; 9 bases align to TRBD1. Unmatched junction bases numbered 10, after V lost 4 bases and J lost 5 bases. The CDR3 covers 16 residues.

The chain joins TRBV4-1 to TRBJ1-1; tentatively, D is TRBD1 (6 bases). The CDR3 has 15 amino acids. The V gene's germline CDR1 is MGHRA and CDR2 YSYEKL. V lost 4 bases to trimming and J lost 3 bases, with 15 bases between them. CDR3 protein: CASSLSSGAYTEAFF. CDR3 bases: TGCGCCAGCAGCCTTTCTTCGGGGGCCTACACTGAAGCTTTCTTT.

This clonotype occurred a few times. The rearrangement links TRBV20-1 to TRBJ2-5, with 10 bases matching TRBD2. The last part of the DNA fits TRBJ2-7 better; the J call may be wrong. This CDR3 region has 14 residues. CDR1 and CDR2 (germline): DFQATT, SNEGSKA (reference sequence). The CDR3 here is CSGTTGLAAPEQYF. The CDR3 DNA follows: TGCAGTGGCACCACAGGACTAGCGGCTCCCGAGCAGTACTTC.

This clonotype was found many times. The chain links TRBV12-3 or TRBV12-4 to TRBJ1-2; no reliable D call. This CDR3 has 12 amino acids. Trimming took 5 bases from V and 5 from J, leaving 9 bases between them. The CDR3 coding sequence is TGTGCCAGCAGTCCGGACGCTTATGGCTACACCTTC. As protein: CASSPDAYGYTF.

This chain links TRBV24-1 with TRBJ1-1, with a possible D match to TRBD1 (5 bases). V lost 4 bases and J lost 10, with 9 bases in between. The CDR3 length is 11 residues. Germline-derived CDR1 and CDR2 are KGHDR and SFDVKD. The DNA of the CDR3 is TGTGCCACCAGTGAGGGACGAGGAGCTTTCTTT. This codes for CATSEGRGAFF.

V usage is TRBV20-1 and J usage is TRBJ1-6; possible D gene TRBD1, 6 bases. The germline V gene encodes CDR1 DFQATT and CDR2 SNEGSKA (reference sequence). The CDR3 has 15 amino acids. Trimming removed 5 bases from V and 6 bases from J, with 17 bases in between. The chain's CDR3 is CSAVRDTSFNSPLHF. The CDR3 nucleotides are TGCAGTGCTGTCCGGGACACAAGCTTTAATTCACCCCTCCACTTT.

A note on this clonotype: Mismatch with germline at one junction end may stem from a read error. In DNA, the CDR3 is TGTGCTAGCAGCACAAAACCGGGACTAGCGGGCAATGAGCAGTTCTTC. As protein: CASSTKPGLAGNEQFF. The rearrangement links TRBV7-7 to TRBJ2-1, with TRBD2 matching over 12 bases. CDR1 and CDR2 from the germline V gene are SSHAT and FNYEAQ (reference sequence). This CDR3 spans 16 amino acids.

This clonotype was seen once. V and J are TRBV6-1 and TRBJ1-6; 8 bases are shared with TRBD1. The CDR3 consists of 15 residues. The V and J ends lost 8 bases and 7 bases, in that order; junction bases with no gene match: 10. Per the germline V gene, CDR1 is MNHNS and CDR2 is SASEGT. The CDR3 region is CASPKGTGTNSPLHF. As DNA, the CDR3 is TGTGCCAGCCCAAAAGGGACAGGAACGAATTCACCCCTCCACTTT.

V is TRBV3-1 and J is TRBJ1-1; D is ambiguous. The CDR3 runs 13 residues. Trimming shortened V by 5 bases and J by 4 bases, and 11 bases separated the two germline ends. CDR1 and CDR2 from the germline V gene are LGHDT and YNNKEL (reference sequence). CDR3 in amino acids: CASSTGDSTEAFF. The CDR3 DNA reads as TGTGCCAGCAGCACCGGGGATAGCACTGAAGCTTTCTTT.

This clonotype was seen at least ten times. The chain carries TRBV12-3 or TRBV12-4 and TRBJ2-7, with 11 bases identical to TRBD2. There are 15 residues in the CDR3. Trimming took 5 bases from V and 2 from J; bases not matched to a gene: 5. CDR3 in DNA: TGTGCCAGCAGTGCCCTAGCGGGGGGACCCTACGAGCAGTACTTC. It codes for CASSALAGGPYEQYF.

V gene TRBV7-9 combines with J gene TRBJ2-1; D possibly uses TRBD1 or TRBD2 (5 bases each). The last part of the DNA fits TRBJ2-7 better; the J call may be wrong. This CDR3 is built from 13 residues. Germline CDR1 and CDR2: SEHNR and FQNEAQ (reference sequence). CDR3: CASLWGSYNEQYF. The CDR3 nucleotides read TGTGCCAGCCTATGGGGGTCCTACAATGAGCAGTACTTC.